These 16 T cell receptor beta chains were sequenced from one sample in a study of cytomegalovirus exposure and HLA in healthy donors. PCR used 60 Vbeta primers and 13 Jbeta primers. Here immunoSEQ multiplex PCR was the method, and the copy in TCRdb shows in-frame clones only, minus some. The table for this sample gives more than 100,000 clones. Source material: PBMCs. The source is a young man in good health and CMV-seronegative.

The gene calls are TRBV6-5 and TRBJ2-7, with 7 bases that match TRBD1. The V gene end was trimmed by 5 bases and the J gene end by 4 bases; junction bases not matched to a gene: 11. CDR3 length: 15 residues. Germline loops: CDR1 MNHEY, CDR2 SVGAGI. The CDR3, as DNA: TGTGCCAGCAGTCAAAACCGGGACAGTATGTACGAGCAGTACTTC. It codes for CASSQNRDSMYEQYF.

This rearrangement joins TRBV5-3 to TRBJ2-7; TRBD1 agrees at 10 bases. TRBV5-3 is placed among ORFs of uncertain function. Trimming cost V 2 bases and J 5 bases; bases outside gene matches: 7. There are 15 residues in the CDR3. CDR3 DNA: TGTGCCAGAAGCTTACGAGACAGGGGGCTCCACGAGCAGTACTTC. Amino acid sequence: CARSLRDRGLHEQYF.

The V gene is TRBV5-4, the J gene TRBJ1-2; D perhaps matches TRBD1 (6 bases). The V gene lost 0 bases and the J gene lost 7 bases, with 10 bases spanning the gap. This CDR3 has 13 residues. From germline, CDR1 is SGHNT and CDR2 YYREEE (reference sequence). CDR3 protein: CASSLEGEGGYTF. CDR3 nucleotides: TGTGCCAGCAGCTTGGAGGGGGAAGGTGGCTACACCTTC. The variable domain in full, with the rest retrieved from reference TRBV5-4 and TRBJ1-2, is ETGVTQSPTHLIKTRGQQVTLRCSSQSGHNTVSWYQQALGQGPQFIFQYYREEENGRGNFPPRFSGLQFPNYSSELNVNALELDDSALYLCASSLEGEGGYTFGSGTRLTVV.

The J gene is TRBJ1-1, the V gene TRBV9, with no clear D. The V end was cut by 0 bases, the J end by 3 bases, with 3 bases between. Germline CDR1 is SGDLS and CDR2 is YYNGEE. The CDR3 is 12 residues long. Written as DNA, the CDR3 is TGTGCCAGCAGCGTAGCAGACACTGAAGCTTTCTTT. Translating gives CASSVADTEAFF.

CDR3 residues: CSVVRGVDEQYF. In DNA form, the CDR3 reads TGCAGCGTTGTCCGGGGGGTCGACGAGCAGTACTTC. The chain carries TRBV29-1 and TRBJ2-7; 7 positions agree with TRBD2. Per germline, CDR1 SQVTM and CDR2 ANQGSEA. Unmatched junction bases numbered 5, after V lost 4 bases and J lost 5 bases. The CDR3 has 12 residues.

The CDR3 DNA is TGTGCCAGCAGCCGGGGGACAGATAGCTATGGCTACACCTTC. Its translation is CASSRGTDSYGYTF. The V and J genes are TRBV25-1 and TRBJ1-2, with TRBD1 matching 7 bases. CDR3 length equals 14 residues. The ends lost 6 bases at V and 4 bases at J; junction bases unmatched: 8. Germline CDR1 reads MGHDK; CDR2 reads SYGVNS.

V gene TRBV6-5 combines with J gene TRBJ1-6; possible D gene TRBD1, 6 bases. Germline CDR1 and CDR2: MNHEY and SVGAGI. The CDR3 is 14 amino acids. V was pared by 6 bases and J by 7 bases, with 13 bases between. CDR3 sequence: CASRATGTNSPLHF. DNA of the CDR3: TGTGCCAGCAGGGCTACAGGGACCAATTCACCCCTCCACTTT.

The V and J genes are TRBV9 and TRBJ2-5; D unclear. Deletions cut 0 bases from V and 4 bases from J, with 10 bases between. The CDR3 consists of 14 residues. Germline values: CDR1 SGDLS, CDR2 YYNGEE. The CDR3 DNA sequence: TGTGCCAGCAGCGTAGTCAGGCAAATAGAGACCCAGTACTTC. The encoded protein is CASSVVRQIETQYF.

The genes are TRBV2 and TRBJ1-2; 10 positions agree with TRBD1. The germline CDR1 and CDR2 sequences are SNHLY and FYNNEI. V was pared by 4 bases and J by 8 bases, with 10 bases of the junction left unmatched. The CDR3 runs to 15 residues. For the CDR3, the DNA is TGTGCCAGCAGTGGTCTGGACAGGGGGACGTGGGGCTACACCTTC. It specifies CASSGLDRGTWGYTF.

The CDR3 protein is CASRLGQSSYGYTF. CDR3 DNA sequence: TGTGCCAGCAGGCTGGGACAAAGCTCATATGGCTACACCTTC. The genes are TRBV2 and TRBJ1-2; tentative D call: TRBD1 (6 bases). Trimming removed 6 bases from V and 5 bases from J, with 16 bases in between. Germline assignment: CDR1 SNHLY and CDR2 FYNNEI. This CDR3 has 14 residues.

This chain connects TRBV5-4 to TRBJ1-4, with 9 bases that match TRBD1. The CDR3 spans 15 residues. The junction had 3 bases not matched to a gene; V was cut back by 3 bases and J by 3 bases. CDR1 is SGHNT and CDR2 is YYREEE in the germline V gene (reference sequence). The CDR3 loop is CASSSDRGANEKLFF. In DNA, the CDR3 is TGTGCCAGCAGCTCGGACAGGGGAGCTAATGAAAAACTGTTTTTT.

This chain uses TRBV7-2 with TRBJ1-1; 9 bases match TRBD1. This CDR3 spans 15 amino acids. J was trimmed by 4 bases and V by 5 bases; bases with no gene match: 8. The V gene's germline CDR1 is SGHTA and CDR2 FQGNSA. The CDR3 DNA reads as TGTGCCAGCAGCCCGCGACAGGGGGTTGGCACTGAAGCTTTCTTT. It is translated as CASSPRQGVGTEAFF.

The rearrangement uses TRBV2 and TRBJ1-1; 7 bases agree with TRBD1. The CDR3 sequence is 13 residues long. V dropped 6 bases and J dropped 14; count of bases not matched to a gene: 15. Germline loops: CDR1 SNHLY, CDR2 FYNNEI. CDR3 amino acids: CASRTGTEVVEFF. The CDR3 DNA sequence: TGTGCCAGCAGAACTGGGACAGAAGTTGTTGAGTTCTTT.

The chain is built from TRBV27 and TRBJ1-3; D is possibly TRBD1 (6 bases). V was cut by 7 bases and J by 4 bases, with 23 bases left in between. Germline lookup yields CDR1 MNHEY and CDR2 SMNVEV (reference sequence). The CDR3 contains 17 residues. The CDR3 spells CASTTSRQGLRGNTIYF. DNA of the CDR3: TGTGCCAGCACCACCTCTCGTCAGGGGTTAAGAGGAAACACCATATATTTT.

The chain has TRBV6-5 and TRBJ1-6; the D gene is possibly TRBD1 (6 bases). CDR1 is MNHEY and CDR2 is SVGAGI in the germline V gene. V dropped 2 bases and J dropped 9 bases, with 17 bases sitting between them. This CDR3 spans 16 amino acids. The CDR3 region has the DNA TGTGCCAGCAGTTACGGCGGGGGCGAACAGACTTCACCCCTCCACTTT. Protein sequence: CASSYGGGEQTSPLHF.

The chain joins TRBV14 to TRBJ1-1; 8 nucleotides agree with TRBD1. With 4 bases clipped from V and 4 bases from J, the junction kept 8 bases outside the gene matches. The CDR3 is 15 residues long. Germline values: CDR1 SGHDN, CDR2 FVKESK. The CDR3 is CASSRDGQGATEAFF. In nucleotides, the CDR3 is TGTGCCAGCAGCCGCGATGGACAGGGTGCCACTGAAGCTTTCTTT.